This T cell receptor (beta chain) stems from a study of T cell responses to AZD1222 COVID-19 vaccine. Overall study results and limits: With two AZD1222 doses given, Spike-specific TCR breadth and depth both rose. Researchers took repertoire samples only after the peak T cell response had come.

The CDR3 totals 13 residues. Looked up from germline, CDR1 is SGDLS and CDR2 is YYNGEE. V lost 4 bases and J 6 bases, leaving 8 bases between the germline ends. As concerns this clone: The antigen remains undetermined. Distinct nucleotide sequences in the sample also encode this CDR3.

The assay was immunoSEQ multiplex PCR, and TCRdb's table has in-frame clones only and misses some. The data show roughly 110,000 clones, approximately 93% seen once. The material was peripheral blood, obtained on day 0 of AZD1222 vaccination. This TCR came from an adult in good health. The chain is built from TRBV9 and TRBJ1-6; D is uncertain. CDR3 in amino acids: CASSPEVNSPLHF. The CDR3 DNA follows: TGTGCCAGCAGCCCAGAGGTTAATTCACCCCTCCACTTT.